The 18 T cell receptor beta chains below come from one sample, sequenced in a study of CD8 T cells in ankylosing spondylitis. TCRdb processed the 5' RACE reads anew with MiXCR; each CDR3 protein has one entry. The repertoire holds 350,000 to 400,000 distinct CDR3 sequences, with about 20% as singletons. The sample comprised blood, either unsorted or a sorted T cell fraction (not recorded which). These TCRs come from a male donor with ankylosing spondylitis or in good health (not recorded which).

The chain carries TRBV5-4 and TRBJ2-3; unclear D gene. The CDR3 sequence is 16 residues long. The germline gives CDR1 SGHNT, CDR2 YYREEE (reference sequence). The ends were cut back, 3 bases at V and 6 bases at J, with 20 bases in the middle. CDR3 region: CASSSSQDPSTDTQYF. DNA of the CDR3: TGTGCCAGCAGCTCTTCGCAGGACCCGTCGACTGATACGCAGTATTTT.

This clonotype occurred many times. V is TRBV29-1 and J is TRBJ2-1; 7 positions agree with TRBD1. The germline gives CDR1 SQVTM, CDR2 ANQGSEA. The CDR3 is 14 amino acids. V lost 6 bases, J lost 6 bases, and 11 bases stayed unmatched. As DNA, the CDR3 is TGCAGCGTCCCGACAGGGCTCCCCCCCAATGAGCAGTTCTTC. It yields the protein CSVPTGLPPNEQFF.

The CDR3 DNA follows: TGCAGTGCTAGACAACTCGCGGGAGCTAGCAATCAGCCCCAGCATTTT. Translating gives CSARQLAGASNQPQHF. V usage is TRBV20-1 and J usage is TRBJ1-5; no clear D gene. V was trimmed by 2 bases and J by 0 bases, leaving 14 bases between them. Per the germline V gene, CDR1 is DFQATT and CDR2 is SNEGSKA (reference sequence). The CDR3 consists of 16 residues.

The genes are TRBV9 and TRBJ2-3, with TRBD2 as a possible D gene (6 bases). This CDR3 region has 14 residues. Germline assignment: CDR1 SGDLS and CDR2 YYNGEE. The germline V and J ends were trimmed by 0 bases and 8 bases, with 13 bases remaining between them. CDR3 sequence: CASSVVGGSATQYF. DNA for the CDR3: TGTGCCAGCAGCGTAGTGGGAGGTTCCGCTACGCAGTATTTT.

This clonotype was seen a handful of times. The chain links TRBV20-1 to TRBJ2-1; D not certain. This CDR3 has 9 amino acids. V was shortened by 5 bases and J by 5 bases, with 1 base between the two germline ends. Germline V gene lookup returns CDR1 DFQATT and CDR2 SNEGSKA (reference sequence). As DNA, the CDR3 is TGCAGTGCTGACAATGAGCAGTTCTTC. The encoded protein is CSADNEQFF.

The chain combines TRBV24-1 with TRBJ2-1; 8 bases agree with TRBD1. V lost 3 bases and J lost 5; bases outside the gene matches: 11. Germline values: CDR1 KGHDR, CDR2 SFDVKD. CDR3 length: 17 amino acids. In DNA form, the CDR3 reads TGTGCCACCAGTGATGAAGACAGGGGCCTTGAAAACAATGAGCAGTTCTTC. This sequence encodes CATSDEDRGLENNEQFF.

This clonotype showed up just a few times. A much more abundant neighbour one base away suggests this may be a read error. The gene calls are TRBV6-2 or TRBV6-3 and TRBJ2-7; D not certain. The CDR3 consists of 11 residues. The germline gives CDR1 MNHEY, CDR2 SVGEGT. The CDR3 reads CASSYSHEQYF. In DNA, the CDR3 is TGTGCCAGCAGTTACTCCCACGAGCAGTACTTC.

Ten or more counts support this clonotype. The chain carries TRBV10-3 and TRBJ2-7; D unclear. This CDR3 is built from 11 residues. V dropped 8 bases and J dropped 7 bases, with 12 bases sitting between them. Germline lookup yields CDR1 ENHRY and CDR2 SYGVKD. The chain's CDR3 is CAIAQTREQYF. For the CDR3, the DNA is TGTGCCATCGCGCAGACTCGGGAGCAGTACTTC.

This clonotype was seen more than once but under ten times. The chain carries TRBV7-9 and TRBJ2-1, with D unclear. The V end lost 5 bases, the J end lost 3 bases, and 8 bases lay between the germline ends. The CDR3 spans 13 residues. The germline V gene encodes CDR1 SEHNR and CDR2 FQNEAQ (reference sequence). The CDR3 DNA sequence: TGTGCCAGCAGCCCGGTGGGCTACAATGAGCAGTTCTTC. This encodes CASSPVGYNEQFF.

This chain joins TRBV4-2 and TRBJ2-7; the D call may be TRBD1 or TRBD2 (6 bases each). The V and J ends lost 2 bases and 1 base respectively, with 21 bases between them. CDR3 size: 18 residues. In germline, CDR1 is LGHNA, CDR2 YNFKEQ. CDR3 DNA sequence: TGTGCCAGCAGCCAATCCCCCATCCTAGGGGGGACGTCCTACGAGCAGTACTTC. Amino acid sequence: CASSQSPILGGTSYEQYF.

This chain connects TRBV5-1 to TRBJ2-1, with D tentatively TRBD2 (7 bases). Looked up from germline, CDR1 is SGHRS and CDR2 is YFSETQ. Trimming took off 4 bases at V and 0 bases at J, with 17 bases between the two ends. CDR3 length: 17 residues. The CDR3 DNA follows: TGCGCCAGCAGCCGTGAAGAGGGGGGGAACTCCTACAATGAGCAGTTCTTC. Protein product: CASSREEGGNSYNEQFF.

This clonotype was seen only a few times. The rearrangement uses TRBV2 and TRBJ1-4; D remains unclear. The CDR3 is 15 residues long. Germline V gives CDR1 SNHLY, CDR2 FYNNEI. Deletions cut 3 bases from V and 0 bases from J, with 8 bases between. The CDR3 DNA follows: TGTGCCAGCAGTGACTACGAGACAACTAATGAAAAACTGTTTTTT. Its protein is CASSDYETTNEKLFF.

This clonotype was counted only a few times. The rearrangement links TRBV29-1 to TRBJ1-2; D may be TRBD1 (6 bases). V was cut by 6 bases and J by 7 bases, with 12 bases left in between. Germline CDR1 is SQVTM and CDR2 is ANQGSEA. The CDR3 length is 11 residues. CDR3 in amino acids: CSVLRDIGYTF. CDR3 DNA sequence: TGCAGCGTCCTTCGGGACATTGGCTACACCTTC.

The gene calls are TRBV6-1 and TRBJ2-1; D is possibly TRBD2 (5 bases). The CDR3 totals 13 residues. V lost 4 bases, J lost 5 bases, and 9 bases lay in between. CDR1 and CDR2 (germline): MNHNS, SASEGT. CDR3 in amino acids: CASSARVHNEQFF. CDR3 sequence (DNA): TGTGCCAGCAGTGCGCGGGTCCACAATGAGCAGTTCTTC.

J is TRBJ2-7 and V is TRBV12-3 or TRBV12-4; the D is unclear. This CDR3 spans 12 amino acids. V lost 2 bases and J 7 bases, leaving 9 bases between the germline ends. CDR3 sequence: CASSLSRMEQYF. The CDR3 DNA follows: TGTGCCAGCAGTTTAAGTCGGATGGAGCAGTACTTC.

This clonotype showed up just a few times. The V gene is TRBV27, the J gene TRBJ2-3; 9 bases fit TRBD2. CDR1 and CDR2 (germline): MNHEY, SMNVEV (reference sequence). CDR3 length: 15 residues. Trimming took 3 bases from V and 5 from J; bases not matched to a gene: 6. CDR3 residues: CASSLMRGGGDTQYF. CDR3 nucleotides: TGTGCCAGCAGTTTGATGCGGGGGGGCGGAGATACGCAGTATTTT.

J is TRBJ1-2 and V is TRBV12-3 or TRBV12-4; D perhaps matches TRBD1 (5 bases). Between the trimmed V and J ends, which lost 8 bases and 4 bases, there was a span of 14 bases. CDR3 length: 13 amino acids. CDR3 residues: CASGAERGYGYTF. The CDR3 DNA reads as TGTGCCAGCGGGGCAGAGAGAGGCTATGGCTACACCTTC.

This clonotype was seen a handful of times. The chain links TRBV12-3 or TRBV12-4 to TRBJ2-7; 9 bases match TRBD1. V lost 5 bases and J lost 6; bases outside the gene matches: 8. The CDR3 length is 14 residues. CDR3 in DNA: TGTGCCAGCAGTCCGGGGGACAGGGATGTCGAGCAGTACTTC. Amino acids: CASSPGDRDVEQYF.